The rows below give T cell receptor beta chains drawn from one sample of a study of blood T cell repertoires in COVID-19. Profiled with immunoSEQ multiplex PCR; TCRdb holds only in-frame clones, not every one. The repertoire holds about 410,000 clones, with about 91% as singletons. The sequencing input was peripheral blood. All receptors derive from a woman in her thirties or forties with COVID-19, enrolled during active disease. The CDR3 runs from the conserved cysteine through the conserved F or W. Each record gives: J gene, V gene, D gene, clone size, CDR3 DNA, CDR3 protein. A D gene is named only where the DNA matches it firmly. Rows give clone size only sometimes, using once, few, many, or a class for an expanded clone.

J gene: TRBJ1-2; V gene: TRBV2; D gene: TRBD1; clone size: .; CDR3 DNA: TGTGCCAGCAGTGCAGGCGAAACACAGGGGTCCTTTCGTGGCTACACCTTC; CDR3 protein: CASSAGETQGSFRGYTF
J gene: TRBJ1-2; V gene: TRBV28; D gene: TRBD1; clone size: .; CDR3 DNA: TGTGCCAGCAGTTCCGGACAGGGGGCAGGCTATGGCTACACCTTC; CDR3 protein: CASSSGQGAGYGYTF
J gene: TRBJ2-2; V gene: TRBV29-1; D gene: TRBD1; clone size: .; CDR3 DNA: TGCAGCGTCGAGAGGGACAGGGGCCGTAACACCGGGGAGCTGTTTTTT; CDR3 protein: CSVERDRGRNTGELFF
J gene: TRBJ2-1; V gene: TRBV4-1; D gene: TRBD1; clone size: .; CDR3 DNA: TGCGCCAGCAGCCAAGACCCGGGACAGGGGACTACCGATGAGCAGTTCTTC; CDR3 protein: CASSQDPGQGTTDEQFF
J gene: TRBJ2-7; V gene: TRBV5-1; D gene: .; clone size: .; CDR3 DNA: TGCGCCAGCAGCTTGGAAGGTAGCGGCGGCTCCTACGAGCAGTACTTC; CDR3 protein: CASSLEGSGGSYEQYF
J gene: TRBJ2-7; V gene: TRBV6-6; D gene: .; clone size: .; CDR3 DNA: TGTGCCAGCAGTGCCGGTTGGGCAACACGCTACGAGCAGTACTTC; CDR3 protein: CASSAGWATRYEQYF
J gene: TRBJ1-1; V gene: TRBV7-9; D gene: TRBD1; clone size: .; CDR3 DNA: TGTGCCAGCAGCCCTACAGGGGTGAACACTGAAGCTTTCTTT; CDR3 protein: CASSPTGVNTEAFF
J gene: TRBJ1-3; V gene: TRBV19; D gene: .; clone size: .; CDR3 DNA: TGTGCCAGTAGAAACCTCCACAGAAACTCTGGAAACACCATATATTTT; CDR3 protein: CASRNLHRNSGNTIYF
J gene: TRBJ1-4; V gene: TRBV5-1; D gene: .; clone size: .; CDR3 DNA: TGCGCCAGCAGCTTCGGACAGAGGAATGAAAAACTGTTTTTT; CDR3 protein: CASSFGQRNEKLFF
J gene: TRBJ1-5; V gene: TRBV6-5; D gene: TRBD1; clone size: .; CDR3 DNA: TGTGCCAGCAGCAGGACAGGGGATGGCAATCAGCCCCAGCATTTT; CDR3 protein: CASSRTGDGNQPQHF
J gene: TRBJ1-2; V gene: TRBV28; D gene: TRBD1; clone size: .; CDR3 DNA: TGTGCCAGCAGTTTTAGGGGGCGCGTCTACACCTTC; CDR3 protein: CASSFRGRVYTF
J gene: TRBJ1-1; V gene: TRBV6-2/TRBV6-3; D gene: .; clone size: many; CDR3 DNA: TGTGCCAGCAGTTACGGAGGGGAGGCCACTGAAGCTTTCTTT; CDR3 protein: CASSYGGEATEAFF
J gene: TRBJ2-1; V gene: TRBV15; D gene: TRBD2; clone size: .; CDR3 DNA: TGTGCCACCAGCAGAGATCAGCTAGCGGGGGATAATGAGCAGTTCTTC; CDR3 protein: CATSRDQLAGDNEQFF
J gene: TRBJ1-4; V gene: TRBV4-1; D gene: TRBD1; clone size: .; CDR3 DNA: TGCGCCAGCAGCCTAGTGGACAGGGTGGGTGAAAAACTGTTTTTT; CDR3 protein: CASSLVDRVGEKLFF
J gene: TRBJ2-2; V gene: TRBV30; D gene: TRBD2; clone size: .; CDR3 DNA: TGTGCCTGGAGCGACCTTAAAAGACTAGCGGGAGGTTACACCGGGGAGCTGTTTTTT; CDR3 protein: CAWSDLKRLAGGYTGELFF
J gene: TRBJ1-2; V gene: TRBV28; D gene: .; clone size: .; CDR3 DNA: TGTGCCAGCAGTTTTACAGATGGCTACACCTTC; CDR3 protein: CASSFTDGYTF
J gene: TRBJ2-1; V gene: TRBV7-2; D gene: TRBD2; clone size: .; CDR3 DNA: TGTGCCAGCAGCTCCTCCCGGGGGCGGGGGGGTTTCAATGAGCAGTTCTTC; CDR3 protein: CASSSSRGRGGFNEQFF
J gene: TRBJ1-6; V gene: TRBV28; D gene: .; clone size: .; CDR3 DNA: TGTGCCAGCAGTTTTCCGGGACTTTTAAATTCACCCCTCCACTTT; CDR3 protein: CASSFPGLLNSPLHF